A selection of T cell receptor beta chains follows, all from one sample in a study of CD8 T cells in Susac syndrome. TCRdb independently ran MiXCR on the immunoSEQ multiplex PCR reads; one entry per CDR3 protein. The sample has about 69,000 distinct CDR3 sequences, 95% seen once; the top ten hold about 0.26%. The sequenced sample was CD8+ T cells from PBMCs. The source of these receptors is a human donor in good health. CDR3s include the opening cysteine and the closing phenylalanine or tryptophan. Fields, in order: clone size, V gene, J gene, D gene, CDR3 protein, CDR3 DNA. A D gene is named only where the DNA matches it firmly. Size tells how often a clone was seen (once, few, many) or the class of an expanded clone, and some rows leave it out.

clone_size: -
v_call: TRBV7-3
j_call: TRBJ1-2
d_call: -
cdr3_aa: CASSLSNRANYGYTF
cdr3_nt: TGTGCCAGCAGCTTAAGTAACAGGGCGAACTATGGCTACACCTTC

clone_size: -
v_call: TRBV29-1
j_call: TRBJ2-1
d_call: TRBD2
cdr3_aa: CSVSGTSGVGNEQFF
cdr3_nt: TGCAGCGTTTCCGGGACTAGCGGGGTGGGCAATGAGCAGTTCTTC

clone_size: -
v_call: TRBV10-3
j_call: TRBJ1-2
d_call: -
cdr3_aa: CAISGGENGYTF
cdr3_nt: TGTGCCATCAGTGGCGGGGAGAATGGCTACACCTTC

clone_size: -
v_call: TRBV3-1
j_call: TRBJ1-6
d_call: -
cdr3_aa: CASSQEAANSPLHF
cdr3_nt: TGTGCCAGCAGCCAGGAGGCAGCTAATTCACCCCTCCACTTT

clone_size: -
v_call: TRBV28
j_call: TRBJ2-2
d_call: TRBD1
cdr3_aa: CASSGDRVSGELFF
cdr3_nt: TGTGCCAGCAGTGGGGACAGGGTGTCCGGGGAGCTGTTTTTT

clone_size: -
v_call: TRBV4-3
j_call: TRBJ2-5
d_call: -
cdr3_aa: CASSQGVEETQYF
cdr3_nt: TGCGCCAGCAGCCAAGGCGTTGAAGAGACCCAGTACTTC

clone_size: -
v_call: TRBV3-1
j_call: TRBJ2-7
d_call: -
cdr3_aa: CASSQPSAYEQYF
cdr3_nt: TGTGCCAGCAGCCAACCCTCCGCCTACGAGCAGTACTTC

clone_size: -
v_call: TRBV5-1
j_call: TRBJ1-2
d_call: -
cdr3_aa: CASTDSEAVANYGYTF
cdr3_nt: TGCGCCAGCACCGACTCAGAGGCGGTAGCTAACTATGGCTACACCTTC

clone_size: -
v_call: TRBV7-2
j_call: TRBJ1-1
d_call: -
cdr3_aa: CASSLGLRGTEAFF
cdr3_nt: TGTGCCAGCAGCTTAGGCCTACGGGGAACTGAAGCTTTCTTT

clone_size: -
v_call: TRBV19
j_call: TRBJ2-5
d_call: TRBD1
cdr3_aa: CASSTQDRIQETQYF
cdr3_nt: TGTGCCAGTAGTACCCAGGACAGGATCCAAGAGACCCAGTACTTC

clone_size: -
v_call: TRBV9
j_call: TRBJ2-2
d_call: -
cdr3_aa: CASRREDTGELFF
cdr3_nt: TGTGCCAGCAGGAGGGAGGACACCGGGGAGCTGTTTTTT

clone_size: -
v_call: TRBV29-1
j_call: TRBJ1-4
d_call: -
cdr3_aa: CSGARGTNEKLFF
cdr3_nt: TGCAGCGGCGCCAGGGGAACTAATGAAAAACTGTTTTTT

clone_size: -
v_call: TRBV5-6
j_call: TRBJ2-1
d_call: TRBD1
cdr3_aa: CASSLGDRGLNEQFF
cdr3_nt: TGTGCCAGCAGCTTGGGGGACAGGGGGCTTAATGAGCAGTTCTTC

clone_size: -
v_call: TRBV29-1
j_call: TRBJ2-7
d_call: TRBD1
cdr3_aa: CSGQDRVIDEQYF
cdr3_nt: TGCAGCGGGCAGGACAGGGTTATAGACGAGCAGTACTTC

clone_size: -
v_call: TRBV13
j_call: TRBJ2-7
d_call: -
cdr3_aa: CASSLAGRGYEQYF
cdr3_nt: TGTGCCAGCAGCTTAGCGGGGAGAGGCTACGAGCAGTACTTC

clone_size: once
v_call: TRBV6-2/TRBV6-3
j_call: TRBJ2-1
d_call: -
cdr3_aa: CASSLQREQFF
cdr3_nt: TGTGCCAGCAGCCTCCAGAGGGAGCAGTTCTTC

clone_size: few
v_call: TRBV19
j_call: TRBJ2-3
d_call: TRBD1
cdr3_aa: CASSTGGTDTQYF
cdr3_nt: TGTGCCAGTAGCACAGGGGGCACAGATACGCAGTATTTT

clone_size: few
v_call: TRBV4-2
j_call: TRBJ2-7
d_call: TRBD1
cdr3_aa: CASSSGTGTYEQYF
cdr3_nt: TGTGCCAGCAGCTCCGGGACAGGGACCTACGAGCAGTACTTC

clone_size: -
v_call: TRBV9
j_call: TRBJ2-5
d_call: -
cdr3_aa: CASTPSGQQETQYF
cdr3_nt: TGTGCCAGCACCCCCTCGGGACAACAAGAGACCCAGTACTTC

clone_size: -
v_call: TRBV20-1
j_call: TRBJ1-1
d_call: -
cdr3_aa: CSALEESMNTEAFF
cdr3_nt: TGCAGTGCTTTGGAGGAGTCGATGAACACTGAAGCTTTCTTT

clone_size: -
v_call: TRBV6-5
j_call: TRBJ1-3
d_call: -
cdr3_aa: CASSYSGSGNTIYF
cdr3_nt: TGTGCCAGCAGTTACTCCGGCTCTGGAAACACCATATATTTT

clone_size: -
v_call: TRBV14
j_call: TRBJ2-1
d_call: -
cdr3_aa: CASSQVSLNEQFF
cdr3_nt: TGTGCCAGCAGCCAAGTTTCCCTCAATGAGCAGTTCTTC

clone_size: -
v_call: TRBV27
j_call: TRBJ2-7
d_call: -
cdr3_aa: CASSLLGYEQYF
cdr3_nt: TGTGCCAGCAGTTTATTGGGGTACGAGCAGTACTTC

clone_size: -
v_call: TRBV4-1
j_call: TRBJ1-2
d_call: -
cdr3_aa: CASSQDYRERYGYTF
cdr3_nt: TGCGCCAGCAGCCAAGATTACAGGGAGCGCTATGGCTACACCTTC

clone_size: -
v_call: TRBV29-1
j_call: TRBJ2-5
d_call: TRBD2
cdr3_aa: CSVDGTSGGAWETQYF
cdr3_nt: TGCAGCGTTGACGGGACTAGCGGGGGGGCCTGGGAGACCCAGTACTTC

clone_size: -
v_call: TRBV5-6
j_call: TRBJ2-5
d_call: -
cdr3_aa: CASSLRGWETQYF
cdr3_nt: TGTGCCAGCAGCTTGAGGGGCTGGGAGACCCAGTACTTC

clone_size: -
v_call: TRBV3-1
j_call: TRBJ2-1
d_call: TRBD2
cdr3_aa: CASSPRSGGAYNEQFF
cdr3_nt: TGTGCCAGCAGTCCCCGTTCCGGGGGGGCCTACAATGAGCAGTTCTTC

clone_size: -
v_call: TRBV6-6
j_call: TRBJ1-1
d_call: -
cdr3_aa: CASSNAQGNTEAFF
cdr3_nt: TGTGCCAGCAGTAACGCCCAGGGGAACACTGAAGCTTTCTTT

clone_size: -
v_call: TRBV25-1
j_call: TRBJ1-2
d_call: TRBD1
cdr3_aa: CASSEYDPLDRDGYTF
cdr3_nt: TGTGCCAGCAGTGAATATGATCCCCTGGACAGGGACGGCTACACCTTC

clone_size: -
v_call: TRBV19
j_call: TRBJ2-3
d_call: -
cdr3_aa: CASSMSSEGSRDTQYF
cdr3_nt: TGTGCCAGTAGTATGTCTAGTGAAGGGTCACGAGATACGCAGTATTTT

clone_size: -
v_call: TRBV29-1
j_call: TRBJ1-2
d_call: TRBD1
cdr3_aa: CSASDRGINYGYTF
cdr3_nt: TGCAGCGCTTCGGACAGGGGAATTAACTATGGCTACACCTTC

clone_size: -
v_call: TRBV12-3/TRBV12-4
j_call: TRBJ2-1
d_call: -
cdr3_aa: CASSSIQATYNEQFF
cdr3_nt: TGTGCCAGCAGTTCCATCCAGGCCACCTACAATGAGCAGTTCTTC

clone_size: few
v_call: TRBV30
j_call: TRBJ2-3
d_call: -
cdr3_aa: CAWSVGTDTQYF
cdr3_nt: TGTGCCTGGAGTGTGGGGACAGATACGCAGTATTTT

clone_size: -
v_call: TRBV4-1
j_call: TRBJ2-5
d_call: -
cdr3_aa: CASSQVLPGTQYF
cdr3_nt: TGCGCCAGCAGCCAAGTACTCCCAGGGACCCAGTACTTC

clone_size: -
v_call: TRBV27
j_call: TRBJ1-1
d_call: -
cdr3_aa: CASSGDGGIAFF
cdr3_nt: TGTGCCAGCAGCGGGGACGGCGGCATAGCTTTCTTT

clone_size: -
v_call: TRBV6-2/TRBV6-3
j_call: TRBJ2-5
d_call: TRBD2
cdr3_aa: CASNLPGLAGGETQYF
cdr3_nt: TGTGCCAGCAACCTACCGGGACTAGCGGGGGGAGAGACCCAGTACTTC

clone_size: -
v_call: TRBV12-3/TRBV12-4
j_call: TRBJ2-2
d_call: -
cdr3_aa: CASSLVVGAGTGELFF
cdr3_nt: TGTGCCAGCAGTTTAGTGGTGGGGGCAGGCACCGGGGAGCTGTTTTTT

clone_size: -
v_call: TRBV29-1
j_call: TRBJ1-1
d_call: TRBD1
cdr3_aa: CSVPRDRGFVNTEAFF
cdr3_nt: TGCAGCGTTCCACGGGACAGGGGGTTTGTGAACACTGAAGCTTTCTTT

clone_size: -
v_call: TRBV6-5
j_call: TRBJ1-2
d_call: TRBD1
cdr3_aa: CASSYSGQGPYGYTF
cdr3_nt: TGTGCCAGCAGTTACTCGGGACAGGGCCCCTATGGCTACACCTTC

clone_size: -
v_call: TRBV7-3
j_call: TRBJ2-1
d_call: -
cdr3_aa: CASSDTSYNEQFF
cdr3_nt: TGTGCCAGCAGCGATACTAGCTACAATGAGCAGTTCTTC

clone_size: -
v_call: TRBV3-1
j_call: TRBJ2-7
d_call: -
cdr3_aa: CASSPGLGYEQYF
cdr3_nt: TGTGCCAGCAGCCCGGGACTTGGCTACGAGCAGTACTTC

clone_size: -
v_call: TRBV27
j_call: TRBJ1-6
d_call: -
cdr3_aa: CASSFASSYNSPLHF
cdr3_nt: TGTGCCAGCAGTTTCGCGAGCTCCTATAATTCACCCCTCCACTTT

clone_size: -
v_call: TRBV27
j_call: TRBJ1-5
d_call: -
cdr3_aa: CASSGSPQGDQPQHF
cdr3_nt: TGTGCCAGCAGTGGATCCCCCCAGGGAGATCAGCCCCAGCATTTT

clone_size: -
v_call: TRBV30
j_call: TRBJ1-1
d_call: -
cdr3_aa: CAWSVLTGGTEAFF
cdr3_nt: TGTGCCTGGAGTGTATTGACCGGGGGCACTGAAGCTTTCTTT

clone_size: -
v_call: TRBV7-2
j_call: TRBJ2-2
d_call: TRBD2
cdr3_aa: CASSLDSGRHTGELFF
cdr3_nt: TGTGCCAGCAGCTTAGATAGCGGGAGGCACACCGGGGAGCTGTTTTTT

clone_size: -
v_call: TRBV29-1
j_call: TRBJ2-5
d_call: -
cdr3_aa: CSVERAGEYQETQYF
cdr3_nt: TGCAGCGTTGAGAGGGCAGGAGAGTACCAAGAGACCCAGTACTTC

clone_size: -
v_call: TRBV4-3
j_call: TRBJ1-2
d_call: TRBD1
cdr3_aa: CASSQGQTGPNYGYTF
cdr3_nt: TGCGCCAGCAGCCAGGGTCAGACAGGGCCTAACTATGGCTACACCTTC

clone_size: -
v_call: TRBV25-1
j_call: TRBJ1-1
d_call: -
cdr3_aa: CASSGGPEAFF
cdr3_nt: TGTGCCAGCAGTGGAGGCCCTGAAGCTTTCTTT

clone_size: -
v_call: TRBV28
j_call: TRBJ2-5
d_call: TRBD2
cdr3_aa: CASSLLGGNQETQYF
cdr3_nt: TGTGCCAGCAGTTTGTTGGGGGGGAACCAAGAGACCCAGTACTTC

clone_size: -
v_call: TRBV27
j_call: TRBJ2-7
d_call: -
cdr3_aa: CASSFSGGQLTYEQYF
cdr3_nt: TGTGCCAGCAGTTTTTCGGGGGGACAGCTCACCTACGAGCAGTACTTC

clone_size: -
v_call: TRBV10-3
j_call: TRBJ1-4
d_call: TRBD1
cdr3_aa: CAISDPDREVDEKLFF
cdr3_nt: TGTGCCATCAGTGACCCTGACAGGGAGGTGGATGAAAAACTGTTTTTT

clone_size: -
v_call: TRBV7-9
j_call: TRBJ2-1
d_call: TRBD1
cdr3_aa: CASSSDREYNEQFF
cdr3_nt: TGTGCCAGCAGCTCCGACAGGGAATACAATGAGCAGTTCTTC

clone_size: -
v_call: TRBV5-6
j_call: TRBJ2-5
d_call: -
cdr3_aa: CASSFWDLQETQYF
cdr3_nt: TGTGCCAGCAGCTTCTGGGACTTACAAGAGACCCAGTACTTC

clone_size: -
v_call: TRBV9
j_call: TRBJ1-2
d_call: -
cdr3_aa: CASSVDPSGARGYTF
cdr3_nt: TGTGCCAGCAGCGTAGATCCTTCGGGGGCACGTGGCTACACCTTC

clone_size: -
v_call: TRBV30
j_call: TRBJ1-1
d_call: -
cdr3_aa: CAWSDSPLDTEAFF
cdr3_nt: TGTGCCTGGAGCGATTCACCTCTGGACACTGAAGCTTTCTTT

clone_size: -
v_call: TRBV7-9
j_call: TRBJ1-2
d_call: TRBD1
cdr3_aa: CASSTTQGNYGYTF
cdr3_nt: TGTGCCAGCAGCACGACACAGGGGAACTATGGCTACACCTTC

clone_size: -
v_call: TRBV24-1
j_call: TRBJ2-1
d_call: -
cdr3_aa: CATSDPDRGPYNEQFF
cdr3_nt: TGTGCCACCAGTGACCCTGACCGGGGTCCCTACAATGAGCAGTTCTTC